The sequence of this T cell receptor (beta chain) was determined in a study of CD8 T cells in ankylosing spondylitis. CDR3 length equals 14 residues. The V gene lost 3 bases and the J gene lost 0 bases, with 5 bases spanning the gap. The germline gives CDR1 MNHNS, CDR2 SASEGT. This clonotype was picked up many times. The antigen is not known. Notes on the study in general: Prior work had noted some motif variants in reactive arthritis blood and synovial fluid. Matched ankylosing spondylitis synovial fluid reportedly showed significant enrichment of disease-linked clones. The disease-linked clones had a CD8+ phenotype and low blood frequencies.

From the 5' RACE reads, TCRdb called clonotypes with MiXCR, one entry per CDR3 protein. There are about 100,000 distinct CDR3 sequences in the sample; about 9% occur only once, and approximately 4.6% lies in the top ten. The rearrangement links TRBV6-1 to TRBJ2-2; D gene uncertain. Sequenced sample: blood, either unsorted or a sorted T cell fraction (not recorded which). The sequence was obtained from a male donor with ankylosing spondylitis or in good health (not recorded which). DNA of the CDR3: TGTGCCAGCAGTGAGACTGCGAACACCGGGGAGCTGTTTTTT. Its protein is CASSETANTGELFF.